The next 12 T cell receptor beta chains were all read from a single sample in a study of CD8+CD57+ T cells in acquired aplastic anemia (dated 2018 in TCRdb). The patients picked for sequencing were ones in whom flow cytometry had shown an expansion of CD8+CD57+ cells. Sequencing instrument: Illumina HiSeq 2000. Profiling of TCR beta VDJ combinations and CDR3 sequences used genomic DNA as the template. Clones were called with MiXCR by TCRdb after fastp trimmed the public reads at Q25, and only in-frame beta chains were retained. Rows with a matching CDR3 protein are joined into one entry that keeps the most common DNA and genes. The sample data list under 200,000 distinct CDR3 sequences, and 48% of these were observed just once. The top ten constitute around 2% of the sample. Sequenced material: sorted CD4+, CD8+, or CD8+CD57+ T cells (not recorded which) from PBMCs. These receptors originate from a human donor with aplastic anemia.

This clonotype was seen a handful of times. J is TRBJ2-7 and V is TRBV20-1; possible D gene TRBD2, 5 bases. V was clipped by 3 bases and J by 2 bases, with 14 bases between them. This CDR3 comprises 14 residues. The V gene's germline CDR1 is DFQATT and CDR2 SNEGSKA (reference sequence). The CDR3 DNA reads as TGCAGTGCTAGTCGGGGAGCAGGTCCCTACGAGCAGTACTTC. It translates to CSASRGAGPYEQYF.

This clonotype has a handful of counts. The chain has TRBV2 and TRBJ2-7; D is ambiguous. V was shortened by 6 bases and J by 3 bases, with 9 bases between the two germline ends. CDR1 SNHLY and CDR2 FYNNEI come from the germline V gene. This CDR3 is 12 amino acids long. CDR3 DNA: TGTGCCAGCAGGCCACAAAGCTACGAGCAGTACTTC. It specifies CASRPQSYEQYF.

A note on this clonotype: One end of the junction is discordant with germline, which a read error may explain. The chain uses TRBV2 and TRBJ1-2; D is ambiguous. The germline CDR1 and CDR2 sequences are SNHLY and FYNNEI. CDR3 size: 13 residues. CDR3 residues: CASPPRENYGCTF. The CDR3 DNA sequence: TGTGCCAGCCCCCCCCGCGAAAACTATGGCTGCACCTTC. Drawing the rest from reference TRBV2 and TRBJ1-2, the complete variable domain is EPEVTQTPSHQVTQMGQEVILRCVPISNHLYFYWYRQILGQKVEFLVSFYNNEISEKSEIFDDQFSVERPDGSNFTLKIRSTKLEDSAMYFCASPPRENYGCTFGSGTRLTVV.

This chain links TRBV10-1 with TRBJ2-7; 11 nucleotides line up with TRBD2. This CDR3 region has 14 residues. Trimming cost V 7 bases and J 1 base; bases outside gene matches: 3. Germline lookup yields CDR1 WNHNN and CDR2 SYGVQD (reference sequence). The DNA of the CDR3 is TGCGCCAGCACTAGCGGGGGGAGGTCCTACGAGCAGTACTTC. Its translation: CASTSGGRSYEQYF.

This clonotype was seen a single time. CDR3 in amino acids: CATNRQGEPQHF. The CDR3 bases are TGTGCCACCAATCGACAGGGCGAGCCCCAGCATTTT. The gene calls are TRBV24-1 and TRBJ1-5; 7 bases are a match to TRBD1. Trimming at V came to 8 bases and at J to 8 bases, leaving 5 bases not matched to a gene. Germline CDR1 reads KGHDR; CDR2 reads SFDVKD. The CDR3 is 12 amino acids.

This clonotype was seen repeatedly, ten times or more. V and J are TRBV5-4 and TRBJ1-3; no firm D call. CDR1 SGHNT and CDR2 YYREEE come from the germline V gene (reference sequence). CDR3 length: 16 amino acids. With 0 bases removed from V and 4 bases from J, the gap between germline ends came to 14 bases. CDR3 residues: CASSLGGPLGGNTIYF. The CDR3 bases are TGTGCCAGCAGCTTGGGCGGACCCCTGGGCGGAAACACCATATATTTT.

This clonotype showed up many times. The chain carries TRBV7-3 and TRBJ2-3, with D possibly being TRBD2 (7 bases). The CDR3 contains 16 residues. Germline CDR1 and CDR2: SGHTA and FQGTGA. The V end lost 2 bases, the J end lost 5 bases, and 17 bases lay between the germline ends. CDR3 nucleotide sequence: TGTGCCAGCAGCTTACCGGGGGGCCGGATGGGAGATACGCAGTATTTT. The encoded protein is CASSLPGGRMGDTQYF.

Ten or more counts support this clonotype. This rearrangement joins TRBV7-2 to TRBJ1-2; D not certain. Germline lookup yields CDR1 SGHTA and CDR2 FQGNSA. With 1 base removed from V and 0 bases from J, the gap between germline ends came to 12 bases. This CDR3 contains 16 residues. Here the CDR3 reads CASSLGGPPANYGYTF. CDR3 sequence (DNA): TGTGCCAGCAGCTTAGGAGGGCCCCCGGCTAACTATGGCTACACCTTC.

The chain couples TRBV14 to TRBJ2-7; 9 nucleotides match TRBD2. The CDR3 length is 17 residues. CDR1 and CDR2 (germline): SGHDN, FVKESK. J lost 3 bases, V lost 1 base, and 10 bases had no gene match. This CDR3 reads CASSQGMLTSGVYEQYF. The DNA for the CDR3 is TGTGCCAGCAGCCAAGGAATGTTGACTAGCGGAGTCTACGAGCAGTACTTC.

The chain uses TRBV29-1 and TRBJ2-4; TRBD1 aligns across 7 bases. This CDR3 contains 12 residues. Germline CDR1 is SQVTM and CDR2 is ANQGSEA. J lost 8 bases, V lost 6 bases, and 7 bases had no gene match. The CDR3 here is CSVMTGTDIQYF. CDR3 bases: TGCAGCGTGATGACAGGGACGGACATTCAGTACTTC.

This clonotype was observed many times. The CDR3 protein is CASSSVGAISYEQYF. The CDR3 bases are TGTGCCAGCAGTTCCGTCGGGGCCATTAGCTACGAGCAGTACTTC. The chain carries TRBV6-2 or TRBV6-3 and TRBJ2-7, with D tentatively TRBD1 or TRBD2 (5 bases each). The CDR3 contains 15 residues. CDR1 and CDR2 (germline): MNHEY, SVGEGT. Deletions cut 4 bases from V and 3 bases from J, with 16 bases between.

The chain links TRBV9 to TRBJ2-7; TRBD2 matches at 8 bases. From germline, CDR1 is SGDLS and CDR2 YYNGEE. This CDR3 spans 15 amino acids. V dropped 0 bases and J dropped 6; count of bases not matched to a gene: 8. CDR3 region: CASSVGRAGEGEQYF. The CDR3 nucleotides are TGTGCCAGCAGCGTAGGTAGAGCGGGGGAAGGCGAGCAGTACTTC.